The present T cell receptor (beta chain) was sequenced within a study of tissue T cells after allogeneic stem cell transplantation. General observations from the study: Alloreactivity or antigen specificity of tissue TCRs was not determined; some clones might be host cells. In patients and mice, blood and spleen missed much of tissue repertoire.

Germline V CDR1 and CDR2: KGHPV, FQNQEV (reference sequence). The CDR3 extends over 15 amino acids. The junction had 3 bases not matched to a gene; V was cut back by 5 bases and J by 0 bases. The sample holds a few counts of this clone. Its specificity is unknown. The gene names here belong to mouse. The read is 1 residue too short to cover the CDR3 end, so that end is filled in from the germline J gene. The time point here: mouse harvest day 7 after allogeneic transplant. The graft held 10^6 splenic CD5+ T cells and 10^7 T-cell-depleted bone marrow cells. This mouse GVHD model was MHC-mismatched B6 to BALB/c, profiled day 7 or 14. Survey-depth TCRbeta CDR3 sequencing reported V/J genes and productive frequencies. Measured with immunoSEQ multiplex PCR; TCRdb has only the in-frame clones, and not every one. The sample lists 1,500 to 2,000 clones, approximately 56% occurring once.

The specimen sequenced was spleen. The TCR comes from a female BALB/c mouse given C57BL/6 T cells with graft-versus-host disease after an allogeneic hematopoietic cell transplant. The gene calls are TRBV26 and TRBJ1-3; 8 bases match TRBD1. The CDR3 DNA, read in part, is TGTGCCAGCAGTTTACAGGGGGTTTCTGGAAATACGCTCTAT. This codes for CASSLQGVSGNTLY. The complete CDR3 protein is CASSLQGVSGNTLYF.